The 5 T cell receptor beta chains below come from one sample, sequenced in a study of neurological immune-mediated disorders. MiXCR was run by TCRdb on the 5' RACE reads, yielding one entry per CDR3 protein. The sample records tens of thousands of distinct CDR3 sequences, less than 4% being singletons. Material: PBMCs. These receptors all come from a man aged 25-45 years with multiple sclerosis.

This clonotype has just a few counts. As DNA, the CDR3 is TGTGCCAGCATTAACGGGGTAGCGGGATTCAATGAGCAGTTCTTC. Its translation: CASINGVAGFNEQFF. The chain uses TRBV12-3 or TRBV12-4 and TRBJ2-1; 8 bases fit TRBD2. The CDR3 length is 15 residues. V lost 7 bases to trimming and J lost 6 bases; unmatched junction nucleotides: 11.

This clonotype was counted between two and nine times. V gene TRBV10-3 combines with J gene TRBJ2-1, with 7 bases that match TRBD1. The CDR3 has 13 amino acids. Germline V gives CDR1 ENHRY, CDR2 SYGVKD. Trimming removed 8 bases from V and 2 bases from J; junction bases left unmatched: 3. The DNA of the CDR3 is TGTGCCATCTGGGACAGTACCTACAATGAGCAGTTCTTC. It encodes CAIWDSTYNEQFF.

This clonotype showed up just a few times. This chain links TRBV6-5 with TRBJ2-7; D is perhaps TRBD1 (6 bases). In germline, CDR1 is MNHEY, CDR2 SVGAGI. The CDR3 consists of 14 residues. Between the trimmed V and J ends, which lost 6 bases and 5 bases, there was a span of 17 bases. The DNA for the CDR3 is TGTGCCAGCAGCCCCTCCGTACAGGGCCACGAGCAGTACTTC. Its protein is CASSPSVQGHEQYF.

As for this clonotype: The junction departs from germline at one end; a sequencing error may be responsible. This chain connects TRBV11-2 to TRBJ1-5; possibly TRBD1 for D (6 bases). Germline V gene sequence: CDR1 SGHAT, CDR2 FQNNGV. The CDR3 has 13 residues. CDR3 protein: CASSLDRGQPQNF. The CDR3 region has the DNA TGTGCCAGCAGCTTAGACCGAGGACAGCCCCAGAATTTT.

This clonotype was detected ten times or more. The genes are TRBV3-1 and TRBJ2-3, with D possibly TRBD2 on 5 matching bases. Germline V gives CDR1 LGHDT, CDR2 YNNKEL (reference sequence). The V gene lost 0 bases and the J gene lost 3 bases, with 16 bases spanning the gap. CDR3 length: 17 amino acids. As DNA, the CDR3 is TGTGCCAGCAGCCAAGAGGGAGTAAGTCTCCAGACAGATACGCAGTATTTT. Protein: CASSQEGVSLQTDTQYF.